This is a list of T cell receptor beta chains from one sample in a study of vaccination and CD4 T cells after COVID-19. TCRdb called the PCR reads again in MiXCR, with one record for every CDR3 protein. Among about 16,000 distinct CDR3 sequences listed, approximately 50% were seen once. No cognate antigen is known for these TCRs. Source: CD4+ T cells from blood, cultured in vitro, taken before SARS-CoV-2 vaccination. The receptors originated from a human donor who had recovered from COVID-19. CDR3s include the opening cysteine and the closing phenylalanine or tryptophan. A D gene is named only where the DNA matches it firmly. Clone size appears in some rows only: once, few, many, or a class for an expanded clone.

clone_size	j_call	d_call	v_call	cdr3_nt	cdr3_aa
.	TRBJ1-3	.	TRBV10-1	TGCGCCAGCAGTGAAAACCGGTGGAACGCCATATATTTT	CASSENRWNAIYF
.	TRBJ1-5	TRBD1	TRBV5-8	TGTGCCAGCAGCCGGGACAGGGATCAGCCCCAGCATTTT	CASSRDRDQPQHF
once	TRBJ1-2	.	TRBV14	TGTGCCAGCAGCCAAGGGCGGTTCTCTGGCTACACCTTC	CASSQGRFSGYTF
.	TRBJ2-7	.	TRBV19	TGTGCCAGTACCCCTCAGGGGTCCTACGAGCAGTACTTC	CASTPQGSYEQYF
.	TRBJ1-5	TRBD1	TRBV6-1	TGTGCCAGCAGAGAGACAGGGGGCCTTGGTGGAGCCCAGCATTTT	CASRETGGLGGAQHF
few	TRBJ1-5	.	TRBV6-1	TGTGCCAGCAGCCTAGGGCAGAGCAATCAGCCCCAGCATTTT	CASSLGQSNQPQHF
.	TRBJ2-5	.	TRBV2	TGTGCCAGCAGTGAGTTCAGGGGCCAAGAGACCCAGTACTTC	CASSEFRGQETQYF
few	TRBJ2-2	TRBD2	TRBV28	TGTGCCAGCAGGAGCTCGGGACTAGCGGGAGGTTACACCGGGGAGCTGTTTTTT	CASRSSGLAGGYTGELFF
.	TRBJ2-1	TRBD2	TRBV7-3	TGTGCCAGCAGCGCGACCGATGCGGGACTAGCGGGAGATTTCAATGAGCAGTTCTTC	CASSATDAGLAGDFNEQFF
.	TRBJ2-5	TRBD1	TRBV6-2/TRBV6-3	TGTGCCAGCAGTTACTCGGAACAGGGGAAAGAGACCCAGTACTTC	CASSYSEQGKETQYF
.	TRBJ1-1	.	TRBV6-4	TGTGCCAGCAGTGAGTCGATGAACACTGAAGCTTTCTTT	CASSESMNTEAFF
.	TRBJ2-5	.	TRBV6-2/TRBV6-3	TGTGCCAGCAGTCGCCAAGAGACCCAGTACTTC	CASSRQETQYF
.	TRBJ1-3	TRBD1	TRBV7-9	TGTGCCAGCAGCTTTGGGACAGGGAGCTCTGGAAACACCATATATTTT	CASSFGTGSSGNTIYF
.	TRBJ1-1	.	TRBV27	TGTGCCAGCAGTTTCGCTAGGACGGCCATGAACACTGAAGCTTTCTTT	CASSFARTAMNTEAFF
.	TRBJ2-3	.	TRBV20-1	TGCAGTGCTAGAGACCCGATCGGACAGTATACGCAGTATTTT	CSARDPIGQYTQYF
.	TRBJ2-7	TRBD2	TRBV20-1	TGCAGTGCTAGAGGATTAGCGGGAGCAAACGAGCAGTACTTC	CSARGLAGANEQYF
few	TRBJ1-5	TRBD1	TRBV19	TGTGCCAGTAGTATTTTGACCCCCGTGCAGGGGGCGCCGATCAATCAGCCCCAGCATTTT	CASSILTPVQGAPINQPQHF
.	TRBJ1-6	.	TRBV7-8	TGTGCCAGCAGCTCACCGTCCCAGAATAATTCACCCCTCCACTTT	CASSSPSQNNSPLHF
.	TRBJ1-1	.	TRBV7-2	TGTGCCAGCAGCCAGGGGAACGCTGAAGCTTTCTTT	CASSQGNAEAFF
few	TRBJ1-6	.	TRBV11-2	TGTGCCAGCAGCTTCCGACAGCCTAATTCACCCCTCCACTTT	CASSFRQPNSPLHF
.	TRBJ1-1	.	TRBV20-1	TGCAGTGCTAGCCCGGAGCCCGGGCGCGGCACTGAAGCTTTCTTT	CSASPEPGRGTEAFF
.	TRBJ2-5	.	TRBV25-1	TGTGCCAGCAGTGAATACGGAGCGGAGACCCAGTACTTC	CASSEYGAETQYF
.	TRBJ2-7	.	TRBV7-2	TGTGCCAGCAGCTCATCCTCGGCCGGGGGGCGCGAGCAGTACTTC	CASSSSSAGGREQYF
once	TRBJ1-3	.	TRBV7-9	TGTGCCAGCAGCCGGACGGACGTCGGAAACACCATATATTTT	CASSRTDVGNTIYF
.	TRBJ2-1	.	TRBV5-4	TGTGCCAGCAGCTTACTGGGGGTCGATGAGCAGTTCTTC	CASSLLGVDEQFF
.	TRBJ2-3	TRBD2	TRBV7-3	TGTGCCAGCAGCGTAGGACTAGTCGCAGATACGCAGTATTTT	CASSVGLVADTQYF
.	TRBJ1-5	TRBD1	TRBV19	TGTGCCAGTACCGACAGGGGAGGACAGCCCCAGCATTTT	CASTDRGGQPQHF
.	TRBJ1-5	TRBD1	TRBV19	TGTGCCAGTAGTCCAGGGGACAGGGGGTATCAGCCCCAGCATTTT	CASSPGDRGYQPQHF
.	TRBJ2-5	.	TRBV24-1	TGTGCCACCAGTGAGGGGGGCATCGAGACCCAGTACTTC	CATSEGGIETQYF
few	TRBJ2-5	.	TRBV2	TGTGCCAGCAGTGAAATTGTTGAGACCCAGTACTTC	CASSEIVETQYF
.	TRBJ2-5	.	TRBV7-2	TGTGCCAGCACCCTGAGGGTACAAGAGACCCAGTACTTC	CASTLRVQETQYF
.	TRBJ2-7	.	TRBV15	TGTGCCACCAGCAGAGATAGAGGCGAGCAGTACTTC	CATSRDRGEQYF
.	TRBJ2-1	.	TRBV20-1	TGCAGTGCTAGTACAGCCCCCGGCCGGAATGAGCAGTTCTTC	CSASTAPGRNEQFF
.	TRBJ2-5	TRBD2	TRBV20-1	TGCAGTGCTAGGATTAGCGGGGCCGGATGGGAGACCCAGTACTTC	CSARISGAGWETQYF
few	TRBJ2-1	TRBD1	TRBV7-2	TGTGCCAGCAGCCTCGGGACAGGGCCTTACAATGAGCAGTTCTTC	CASSLGTGPYNEQFF
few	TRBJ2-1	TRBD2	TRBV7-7	TGTGCCAGCAGCCCGGGACTAGCGGGAGACAATGAGCAGTTCTTC	CASSPGLAGDNEQFF
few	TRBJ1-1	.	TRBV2	TGTGCCAGCAGGGTCGCCACTGAAGCTTTCTTT	CASRVATEAFF
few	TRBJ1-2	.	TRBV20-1	TGCAGTGCTAGAGTCAGTCGAAACTATGGCTACACCTTC	CSARVSRNYGYTF
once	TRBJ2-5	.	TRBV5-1	TGCGCCAGCAGCTCGGGACCAAACGTCGAAGAGACCCAGTACTTC	CASSSGPNVEETQYF
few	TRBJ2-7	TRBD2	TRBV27	TGTGCCAGCAGGCCTCGGACTAGCGGGAATTACGAGCAGTACTTC	CASRPRTSGNYEQYF